Here is one T cell receptor beta chain with its context. The antigen is undetermined. Germline V lookup: CDR1 SQVTM, CDR2 ANQGSEA. There are 12 residues in the CDR3. V lost 1 base to trimming and J lost 12 bases, with 15 bases between them. Unique molecular identifiers featured in how the TCRbeta library was prepared. Each CDR3 protein is one row after TCRdb ran MiXCR on the PCR reads. The table records about a million distinct CDR3 sequences, roughly 29% of them present only once. These data belong to a study of T-cell reconstitution after alpha-beta-depleted transplantation in children. Study-level findings and limits: T-cell counts and diversity at one year post-transplant came mainly from newly produced T cells. The origin of alpha-beta T cells about two months after transplant was reportedly several hundred expanded graft clones. In some patients, recipient T cells and intrathymic progenitors surviving conditioning explained high day-60 diversity.

The gene calls are TRBV29-1 and TRBJ1-2; D call uncertain. The input for sequencing was PBMCs, mostly from graft donor cells, taken 360 days after TCRalphabeta/CD19-depleted stem cell transplant. This clonotype was sampled from a boy less than two years old who had a stem cell transplant for SCID, so the T cells may come from the graft donor. The DNA of the CDR3 is TGCAGCGTTGAAGTGTCGGGGAAGGTGCACACCTTC. As protein: CSVEVSGKVHTF. The whole variable domain, remainder taken from reference TRBV29-1 and TRBJ1-2, is SAVISQKPSRDICQRGTSLTIQCQVDSQVTMMFWYRQQPGQSLTLIATANQGSEATYESGFVIDKFPISRPNLTFSTLTVSNMSPEDSSIYLCSVEVSGKVHTFGSGTRLTVV.